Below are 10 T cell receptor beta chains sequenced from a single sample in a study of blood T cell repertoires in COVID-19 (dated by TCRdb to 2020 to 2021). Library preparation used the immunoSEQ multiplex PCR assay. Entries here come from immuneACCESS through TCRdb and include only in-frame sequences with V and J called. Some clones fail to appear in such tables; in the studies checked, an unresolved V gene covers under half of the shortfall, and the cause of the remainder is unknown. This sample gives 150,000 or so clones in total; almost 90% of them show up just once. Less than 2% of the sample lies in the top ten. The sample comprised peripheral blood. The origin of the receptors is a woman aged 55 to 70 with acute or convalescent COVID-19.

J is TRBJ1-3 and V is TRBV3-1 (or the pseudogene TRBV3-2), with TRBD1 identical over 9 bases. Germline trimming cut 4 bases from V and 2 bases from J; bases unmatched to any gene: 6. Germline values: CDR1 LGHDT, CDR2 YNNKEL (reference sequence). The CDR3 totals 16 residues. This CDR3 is CASSPSTGGAGNTIYF. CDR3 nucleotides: TGTGCCAGCAGCCCCTCGACAGGGGGAGCTGGAAACACCATATATTTT.

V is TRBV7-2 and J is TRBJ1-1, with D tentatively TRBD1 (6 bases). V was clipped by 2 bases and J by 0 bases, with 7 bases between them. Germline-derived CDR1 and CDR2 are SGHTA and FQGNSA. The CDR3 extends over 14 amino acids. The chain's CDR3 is CASSLQGMNTEAFF. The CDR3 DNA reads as TGTGCCAGCAGCTTACAGGGGATGAACACTGAAGCTTTCTTT.

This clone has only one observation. For the CDR3, the DNA is TGCGCCAGCAGCGAGGGGACAGCCCAAGAGACCCAGTACTTC. Its protein product is CASSEGTAQETQYF. This chain uses TRBV5-1 with TRBJ2-5, with TRBD1 matching over 7 bases. Germline V lookup: CDR1 SGHRS, CDR2 YFSETQ. The CDR3 covers 14 residues. V shed 4 bases, J shed 1 base, and the junction held 4 bases outside the gene matches.

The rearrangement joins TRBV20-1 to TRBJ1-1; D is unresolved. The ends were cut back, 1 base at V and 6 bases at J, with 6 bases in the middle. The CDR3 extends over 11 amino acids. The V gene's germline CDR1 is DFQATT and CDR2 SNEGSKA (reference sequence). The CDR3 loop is CSARANSEAFF. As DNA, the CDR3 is TGCAGTGCTAGAGCTAATTCTGAAGCTTTCTTT.

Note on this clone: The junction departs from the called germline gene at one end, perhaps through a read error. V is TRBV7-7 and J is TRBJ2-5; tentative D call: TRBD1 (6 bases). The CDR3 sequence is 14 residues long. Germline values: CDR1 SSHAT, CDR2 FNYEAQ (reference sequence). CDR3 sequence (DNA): TGTGCTAGCAGCTTAATCACAGGGCAAGAGACCCAGTACTTC. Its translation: CASSLITGQETQYF.

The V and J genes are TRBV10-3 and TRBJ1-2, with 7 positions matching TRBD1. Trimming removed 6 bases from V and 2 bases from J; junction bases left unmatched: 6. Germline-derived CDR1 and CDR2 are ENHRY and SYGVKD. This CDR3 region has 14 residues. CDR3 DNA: TGTGCCATCAGCCCGGGACAGACAAACTATGGCTACACCTTC. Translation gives CAISPGQTNYGYTF.

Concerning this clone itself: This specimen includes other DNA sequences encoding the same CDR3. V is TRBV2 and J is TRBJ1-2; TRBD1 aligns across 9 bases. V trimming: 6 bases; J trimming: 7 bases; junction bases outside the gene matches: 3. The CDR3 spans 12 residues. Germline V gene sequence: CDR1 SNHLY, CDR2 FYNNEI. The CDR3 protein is CASRGQGGGYTF. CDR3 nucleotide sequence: TGTGCCAGCAGGGGACAGGGTGGTGGCTACACCTTC. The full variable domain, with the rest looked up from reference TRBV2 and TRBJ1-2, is EPEVTQTPSHQVTQMGQEVILRCVPISNHLYFYWYRQILGQKVEFLVSFYNNEISEKSEIFDDQFSVERPDGSNFTLKIRSTKLEDSAMYFCASRGQGGGYTFGSGTRLTVV.

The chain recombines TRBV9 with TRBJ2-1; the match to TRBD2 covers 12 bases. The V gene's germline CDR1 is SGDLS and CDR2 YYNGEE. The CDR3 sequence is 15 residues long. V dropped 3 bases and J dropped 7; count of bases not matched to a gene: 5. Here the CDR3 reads CASSETSGGWNEQFF. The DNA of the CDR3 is TGTGCCAGCAGCGAAACTAGCGGGGGGTGGAATGAGCAGTTCTTC.

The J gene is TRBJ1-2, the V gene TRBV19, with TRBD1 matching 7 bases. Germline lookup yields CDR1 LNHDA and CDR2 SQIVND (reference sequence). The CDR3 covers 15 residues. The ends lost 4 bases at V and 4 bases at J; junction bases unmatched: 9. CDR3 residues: CASSNRGTLGYGYTF. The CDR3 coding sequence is TGTGCCAGTAGTAACAGGGGTACGCTAGGCTATGGCTACACCTTC.

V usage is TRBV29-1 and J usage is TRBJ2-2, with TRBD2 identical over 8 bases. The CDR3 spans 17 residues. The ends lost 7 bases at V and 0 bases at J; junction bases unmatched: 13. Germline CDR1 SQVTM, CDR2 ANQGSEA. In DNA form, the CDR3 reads TGCAGCGCCTCGGGGGGGGCAGGGAAAACGAACACCGGGGAGCTGTTTTTT. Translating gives CSASGGAGKTNTGELFF.